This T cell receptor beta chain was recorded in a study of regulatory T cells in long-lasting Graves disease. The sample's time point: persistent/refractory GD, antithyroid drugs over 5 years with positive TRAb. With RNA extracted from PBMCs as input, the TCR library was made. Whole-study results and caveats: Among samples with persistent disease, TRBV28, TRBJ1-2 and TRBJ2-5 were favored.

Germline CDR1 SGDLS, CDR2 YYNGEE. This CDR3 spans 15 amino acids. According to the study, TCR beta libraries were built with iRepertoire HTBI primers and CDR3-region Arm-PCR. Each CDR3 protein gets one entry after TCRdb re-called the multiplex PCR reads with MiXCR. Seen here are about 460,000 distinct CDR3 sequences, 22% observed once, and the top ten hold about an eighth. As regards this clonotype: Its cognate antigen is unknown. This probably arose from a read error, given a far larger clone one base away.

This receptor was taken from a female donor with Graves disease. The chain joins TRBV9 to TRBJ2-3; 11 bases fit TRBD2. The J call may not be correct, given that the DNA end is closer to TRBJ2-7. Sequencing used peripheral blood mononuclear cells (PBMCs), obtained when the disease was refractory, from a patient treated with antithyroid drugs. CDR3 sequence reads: CASSGVTSGSYEQYF. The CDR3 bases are TGTGCCAGCAGCGGGGTTACTAGCGGGAGTTACGAGCAGTACTTC.